The 9 T cell receptor beta chains below all came from one sample that was sequenced in a study of a mutant IDH1 vaccine in newly diagnosed glioma. Some clones are missing from TCRdb's copy, which holds only in-frame ones; the method was immunoSEQ multiplex PCR. The sample has around 78,000 clones; roughly 85% are singletons. As to time point: week 23, last vaccination. Topical imiquimod accompanied each vaccine dose, which consisted of 300 ug of mutant IDH1 20-mer peptide. For these receptors, no antigen is known. Here the sequenced sample was PBMCs, taken from a glioma patient whose treatment included an IDH1 peptide vaccine. The receptors originated from a man aged 25-40 years with glioma. Some clones in this sample may be carry-over from other donors' samples.

The genes are TRBV5-4 and TRBJ1-1, with 9 positions matching TRBD1. This CDR3 is built from 15 residues. Germline CDR1 is SGHNT and CDR2 is YYREEE (reference sequence). The trim removed 3 bases at V and 1 base at J, leaving 4 bases unmatched. CDR3 in amino acids: CASSSDRGGNTEAFF. In DNA form, the CDR3 reads TGTGCCAGCAGCTCCGACAGGGGGGGGAACACTGAAGCTTTCTTT. Full variable domain (missing parts from reference TRBV5-4 and TRBJ1-1): ETGVTQSPTHLIKTRGQQVTLRCSSQSGHNTVSWYQQALGQGPQFIFQYYREEENGRGNFPPRFSGLQFPNYSSELNVNALELDDSALYLCASSSDRGGNTEAFFGQGTRLTVV.

This chain uses TRBV5-4 with TRBJ2-7; D is undetermined. Germline-derived CDR1 and CDR2 are SGHNT and YYREEE (reference sequence). The CDR3 totals 13 residues. The V end was cut by 0 bases, the J end by 3 bases, with 7 bases between. The CDR3 reads CASSLAGFYEQYF. The CDR3 DNA follows: TGTGCCAGCAGCTTGGCTGGATTCTACGAGCAGTACTTC.

The genes are TRBV30 and TRBJ1-5; D possibly corresponds to TRBD1 (5 bases). Germline loops: CDR1 GTSNPN, CDR2 SVGIG (reference sequence). V was shortened by 0 bases and J by 6 bases, with 15 bases between the two germline ends. The CDR3 is 15 residues long. The CDR3 is CAWSVLGTPFQPQHF. DNA for the CDR3: TGTGCCTGGAGTGTACTAGGGACTCCTTTTCAGCCCCAGCATTTT.

The rearrangement joins TRBV11-2 to TRBJ2-7, with D perhaps TRBD2 (5 bases). There are 17 residues in the CDR3. Trimming stripped 5 bases from V and 4 bases from J, with 24 bases between. Germline CDR1 and CDR2: SGHAT and FQNNGV. The DNA of the CDR3 is TGTGCCAGCAGCCGTACTGCCCAGTTAGGAGCGGTGTACGAGCAGTACTTC. It translates to CASSRTAQLGAVYEQYF.

The chain uses TRBV19 and TRBJ1-5; unclear D gene. CDR1 LNHDA and CDR2 SQIVND come from the germline V gene (reference sequence). CDR3 size: 16 residues. The germline V and J ends were trimmed by 7 bases and 0 bases, with 16 bases remaining between them. The DNA for the CDR3 is TGTGCCAGTATCGTCAAATTGGGGTATAGCAATCAGCCCCAGCATTTT. This sequence encodes CASIVKLGYSNQPQHF.

This clone was recorded a few times. This rearrangement joins TRBV5-1 to TRBJ2-5, with TRBD1 matching over 7 bases. The CDR3 extends over 14 amino acids. The V gene end was trimmed by 3 bases and the J gene end by 5 bases; junction bases not matched to a gene: 7. From germline, CDR1 is SGHRS and CDR2 YFSETQ. DNA for the CDR3: TGCGCCAGCAGCTCGTTACAGGGGTCGGAGACCCAGTACTTC. It translates to CASSSLQGSETQYF.

The chain joins TRBV6-4 to TRBJ1-2, with 7 bases lining up with TRBD1. Trimming cost V 10 bases and J 2 bases; bases outside gene matches: 13. Germline V gene data show CDR1 as MRHNA and CDR2 as SNTAGT. CDR3 length: 15 amino acids. The CDR3 bases are TGTGCCACCGCCGTTGGGCCAGGGGGGAACTATGGCTACACCTTC. Translation gives CATAVGPGGNYGYTF.

The chain carries TRBV30 and TRBJ2-2; D not resolved. This CDR3 is 10 amino acids long. Trimming took 2 bases from V and 7 from J, leaving 2 bases between them. Germline CDR1 is GTSNPN and CDR2 is SVGIG (reference sequence). CDR3 sequence: CAWSLGELFF. The CDR3 region has the DNA TGTGCCTGGAGTCTCGGGGAGCTGTTTTTT.

The CDR3 loop is CASSVDRGLSYTEAFF. The CDR3 coding sequence is TGTGCCAGCAGCGTTGATAGGGGGTTGAGTTACACTGAAGCTTTCTTT. The rearrangement links TRBV9 to TRBJ1-1, with D possibly being TRBD1 (6 bases). Germline lookup yields CDR1 SGDLS and CDR2 YYNGEE. Trimming cost V 2 bases and J 3 bases, with 17 bases left between them. The CDR3 extends over 16 amino acids.